The 27 T cell receptor beta chains listed next were all sequenced from one sample in a study of OX40 agonist ivuxolimab in advanced cancers. Assay used: immunoSEQ multiplex PCR; TCRdb lists only in-frame clones, some missing. The sample contains under 80,000 clones, 88% of which appear only once. The source was CD4+ or CD8+ T cells sorted from blood, collected in a trial of the OX40 agonist ivuxolimab. Every receptor here comes from an adult with an advanced solid tumor such as melanoma, head and neck, liver or kidney cancer.

The gene calls are TRBV2 and TRBJ2-7; TRBD2 matches 9 bases. The ends lost 3 bases at V and 7 bases at J; junction bases unmatched: 13. This CDR3 is 16 amino acids long. The germline V gene encodes CDR1 SNHLY and CDR2 FYNNEI. The CDR3 bases are TGTGCCAGCAGTGAGGGGGGTAGCGGGAGAACGAGGGAGCAGTACTTC. Translated, it gives CASSEGGSGRTREQYF.

V is TRBV25-1 and J is TRBJ1-2, with 8 bases that match TRBD1. The CDR3 has 13 amino acids. J was trimmed by 6 bases and V by 5 bases; bases with no gene match: 5. From germline, CDR1 is MGHDK and CDR2 SYGVNS. The CDR3 nucleotides read TGTGCCAGCAGTTGGGGACAGGTTAATGGCTACACCTTC. It codes for CASSWGQVNGYTF.

This chain links TRBV11-2 with TRBJ2-6, with 9 bases matching TRBD1. V lost 4 bases, J lost 1 base, and 2 bases stayed unmatched. The length of the CDR3 is 16 residues. The germline V gene encodes CDR1 SGHAT and CDR2 FQNNGV. DNA of the CDR3: TGTGCCAGCAGCTCAGACAGGGGGTCTGGGGCCAACGTCCTGACTTTC. Its translation is CASSSDRGSGANVLTF.

This clone showed up just a few times. The chain is built from TRBV18 and TRBJ2-7, with TRBD1 identical over 10 bases. CDR3 length: 13 residues. Germline CDR1 and CDR2: KGHSH and LQKENI. J gave up 6 bases and V 4 bases, and 3 bases lay outside the gene matches. The CDR3 loop reads CASSRGQGTEQYF. The CDR3 DNA reads TGTGCCAGCTCACGGGGACAGGGGACCGAGCAGTACTTC.

The chain links TRBV7-3 to TRBJ2-6, with D uncertain. The CDR3 totals 16 residues. CDR1 and CDR2 from the germline V gene are SGHTA and FQGTGA. The germline V and J ends were trimmed by 0 bases and 0 bases, with 6 bases remaining between them. The CDR3 is CASSLTPRSGANVLTF. The CDR3 DNA reads as TGTGCCAGCAGCTTAACCCCCCGCTCTGGGGCCAACGTCCTGACTTTC.

The chain uses TRBV28 and TRBJ1-5, with 9 nucleotides matching TRBD1. Unmatched junction bases numbered 11, after V lost 3 bases and J lost 2 bases. The V gene's germline CDR1 is MDHEN and CDR2 SYDVKM. The CDR3 contains 18 residues. CDR3 sequence (DNA): TGTGCCAGCAGTTTCCTACCGGGACAGGGCTCGGGCAATCAGCCCCAGCATTTT. This codes for CASSFLPGQGSGNQPQHF.

This clone has only one observation. The CDR3 is CASSLSGVDTGELFF. In DNA form, the CDR3 reads TGTGCCAGCAGCTTATCGGGGGTTGACACCGGGGAGCTGTTTTTT. The chain employs TRBV7-8 and TRBJ2-2; possible D gene TRBD2, 6 bases. Trimming cost V 2 bases and J 3 bases, with 10 bases left between them. The CDR3 length is 15 residues. Germline loops: CDR1 SGHVS, CDR2 FQNEAQ.

The chain combines TRBV6-1 with TRBJ2-3; 8 positions match TRBD2. This CDR3 spans 13 amino acids. The trim removed 1 base at V and 14 bases at J, leaving 8 bases unmatched. The germline V gene encodes CDR1 MNHNS and CDR2 SASEGT. The CDR3 loop reads CASSEGVAGSGYF. CDR3 in DNA: TGTGCCAGCAGTGAAGGGGTAGCGGGGAGCGGGTATTTT.

J is TRBJ1-3 and V is TRBV11-2, with D unresolved. Germline values: CDR1 SGHAT, CDR2 FQNNGV. This CDR3 contains 15 residues. V gave up 2 bases and J gave up 0 bases, with 8 bases separating them. The CDR3 DNA reads TGTGCCAGCAGCTTAAGACGTTCCTCTGGAAACACCATATATTTT. Amino acid sequence: CASSLRRSSGNTIYF.

The J gene is TRBJ2-3, the V gene TRBV4-1, with D tentatively TRBD2 (5 bases). CDR1 is MGHRA, CDR2 YSYEKL, per germline. The CDR3 loop spans 13 amino acids. Trimming stripped 8 bases from V and 9 bases from J, with 18 bases between. The CDR3: CASGRAVQGTQYF. The CDR3 DNA is TGCGCCAGCGGGCGGGCGGTACAAGGGACGCAGTATTTT.

The chain links TRBV6-6 to TRBJ2-3; 10 bases match TRBD2. In germline, CDR1 is MNHNY, CDR2 SVGAGI (reference sequence). The CDR3 has 14 residues. V shed 4 bases and J 4 bases; nucleotides not matched to a gene: 2. This CDR3 is CASSWTSGADTQYF. The CDR3 nucleotides read TGTGCCAGCAGTTGGACTAGCGGCGCAGATACGCAGTATTTT.

This chain joins TRBV5-1 and TRBJ2-7; D is uncertain. Germline V gives CDR1 SGHRS, CDR2 YFSETQ. This CDR3 is built from 14 residues. V was trimmed by 1 base and J by 0 bases, leaving 8 bases between them. This CDR3 is CASSLQVSSYEQYF. Written as DNA, the CDR3 is TGCGCCAGCAGCTTGCAGGTTAGCTCCTACGAGCAGTACTTC.

The rearrangement uses TRBV5-1 and TRBJ2-1; weak D call: TRBD1 (7 bases). Germline V CDR1 and CDR2: SGHRS, YFSETQ. Trimming took off 1 base at V and 4 bases at J, with 12 bases between the two ends. The CDR3 contains 15 residues. The CDR3 spells CASSLSSGGYNEQFF. CDR3 nucleotides: TGCGCCAGCAGCTTGTCGTCAGGGGGGTACAATGAGCAGTTCTTC.

This rearrangement joins TRBV6-5 to TRBJ2-2; D is unclear. Trimming took off 6 bases at V and 1 base at J, with 12 bases between the two ends. This CDR3 has 15 amino acids. Germline V gene lookup returns CDR1 MNHEY and CDR2 SVGAGI. The CDR3, as DNA: TGTGCCAGCAGCCCCACAACCCTGAACACCGGGGAGCTGTTTTTT. This translates into CASSPTTLNTGELFF.

The V and J genes are TRBV30 and TRBJ1-6, with TRBD1 as a possible D gene (6 bases). This CDR3 is 15 amino acids long. CDR1 is GTSNPN, CDR2 SVGIG, per germline (reference sequence). Trimming removed 3 bases at V and 6 bases at J, with 15 bases between. CDR3 loop: CAWREFQGFNSPLHF. CDR3 DNA: TGTGCCTGGAGAGAATTCCAGGGGTTTAATTCACCCCTCCACTTT.

This chain uses TRBV4-2 with TRBJ2-3; no clear D. Germline V gene sequence: CDR1 LGHNA, CDR2 YNFKEQ. The CDR3 extends over 14 amino acids. Between the trimmed V and J ends, which lost 3 bases and 1 base, there was a span of 8 bases. CDR3 in amino acids: CASSQGWRTDTQYF. The CDR3, as DNA: TGTGCCAGCAGCCAGGGGTGGCGCACAGATACGCAGTATTTT.

This chain connects TRBV10-3 to TRBJ2-5, with no clear D. The germline V gene encodes CDR1 ENHRY and CDR2 SYGVKD. V was trimmed by 4 bases and J by 5 bases, leaving 5 bases between them. The CDR3 sequence is 11 residues long. This CDR3 is CAISVGETQYF. For the CDR3, the DNA is TGTGCCATCAGTGTGGGGGAGACCCAGTACTTC.

CDR3 amino acids: CASSETPQKTQYF. The CDR3 nucleotides read TGTGCCAGCAGTGAGACTCCCCAGAAGACCCAGTACTTC. The V and J genes are TRBV6-1 and TRBJ2-5, with D uncertain. The CDR3 has 13 amino acids. Germline V gives CDR1 MNHNS, CDR2 SASEGT. Trimming left V 3 bases short and J 6 bases short, with 11 bases between.

The chain uses TRBV30 and TRBJ2-3; D gene unclear. This CDR3 has 13 residues. Germline V lookup: CDR1 GTSNPN, CDR2 SVGIG (reference sequence). The ends were cut back, 3 bases at V and 3 bases at J, with 10 bases in the middle. CDR3 loop: CAWSPQPTDTQYF. The DNA for the CDR3 is TGTGCCTGGAGCCCACAGCCGACAGATACGCAGTATTTT.

The genes are TRBV6-5 and TRBJ1-2; 7 bases line up with TRBD1. Losses at the gene ends were 6 bases for V and 8 bases for J; bases not matched to a gene: 9. This CDR3 region has 13 residues. The germline V gene has CDR1 MNHEY and CDR2 SVGAGI. The CDR3 here is CASRVDRAKGYTF. The CDR3 region has the DNA TGTGCCAGCAGGGTCGACAGGGCAAAGGGCTACACCTTC.

As DNA, the CDR3 is TGTGCCAGCAGTGCCTCGACAGGGGGACGGGATACGCAGTATTTT. Translated, it gives CASSASTGGRDTQYF. This chain links TRBV6-1 with TRBJ2-3; 9 nucleotides match TRBD1. CDR3 length: 15 amino acids. The V gene's germline CDR1 is MNHNS and CDR2 SASEGT. Unmatched junction bases numbered 8, after V lost 4 bases and J lost 6 bases.

There are a few counts of this clone. V is TRBV9 and J is TRBJ2-3; 7 bases match TRBD2. Germline V gene sequence: CDR1 SGDLS, CDR2 YYNGEE. After removal of 3 bases from V and 1 base from J, the junction contained 8 bases not matched to a gene. The length of the CDR3 is 16 residues. CDR3: CASSGGSGTGTDTQYF. CDR3 nucleotides: TGTGCCAGCAGCGGAGGAAGCGGGACTGGCACAGATACGCAGTATTTT.

This clone turned up a few times. The CDR3 DNA reads TGCGCCAGCAGCTCGACAGGGGACTCTGGAAACACCATATATTTT. Translated, it gives CASSSTGDSGNTIYF. The chain employs TRBV5-1 and TRBJ1-3; the match to TRBD1 covers 8 bases. Trimming cost V 3 bases and J 0 bases; bases outside gene matches: 2. The CDR3 has 15 residues. CDR1 is SGHRS, CDR2 YFSETQ, per germline.

This chain uses TRBV19 with TRBJ1-5; D perhaps matches TRBD1 (5 bases). This CDR3 has 15 amino acids. V was trimmed by 7 bases and J by 2 bases, leaving 15 bases between them. Germline V CDR1 and CDR2: LNHDA, SQIVND (reference sequence). The CDR3 loop reads CASTVGDSGNQPQHF. The CDR3 region has the DNA TGTGCCAGTACCGTGGGCGACAGTGGCAATCAGCCCCAGCATTTT.

This clone occurred once. V is TRBV5-6 and J is TRBJ1-5, with D possibly matching TRBD1 (5 bases). The germline V and J ends were trimmed by 0 bases and 7 bases, with 8 bases remaining between them. Germline lookup yields CDR1 SGHDT and CDR2 YYEEEE. The CDR3 totals 13 residues. This chain's CDR3 is CASSLDGGQPQHF. The CDR3 DNA is TGTGCCAGCAGCTTGGACGGGGGGCAGCCCCAGCATTTT. The full variable domain, completed using reference TRBV5-6 and TRBJ1-5, is DAGVTQSPTHLIKTRGQQVTLRCSPKSGHDTVSWYQQALGQGPQFIFQYYEEEERQRGNFPDRFSGHQFPNYSSELNVNALLLGDSALYLCASSLDGGQPQHFGDGTRLSIL.

The V and J genes are TRBV9 and TRBJ2-2, with D perhaps TRBD1 (6 bases). V was pared by 0 bases and J by 7 bases, with 10 bases between. Per germline, CDR1 SGDLS and CDR2 YYNGEE. This CDR3 region has 14 residues. The CDR3 bases are TGTGCCAGCAGCGTAGGAACAGGGATCGGGGAGCTGTTTTTT. It is translated as CASSVGTGIGELFF.

The chain uses TRBV27 and TRBJ2-7; weak D call: TRBD1 (6 bases). This CDR3 has 13 amino acids. V shed 5 bases and J shed 3 bases, with 11 bases lying between them. CDR1 is MNHEY, CDR2 SMNVEV, per germline (reference sequence). The CDR3: CASSRDTGYEQYF. The CDR3, as DNA: TGTGCCAGCAGTCGGGACACGGGCTACGAGCAGTACTTC.